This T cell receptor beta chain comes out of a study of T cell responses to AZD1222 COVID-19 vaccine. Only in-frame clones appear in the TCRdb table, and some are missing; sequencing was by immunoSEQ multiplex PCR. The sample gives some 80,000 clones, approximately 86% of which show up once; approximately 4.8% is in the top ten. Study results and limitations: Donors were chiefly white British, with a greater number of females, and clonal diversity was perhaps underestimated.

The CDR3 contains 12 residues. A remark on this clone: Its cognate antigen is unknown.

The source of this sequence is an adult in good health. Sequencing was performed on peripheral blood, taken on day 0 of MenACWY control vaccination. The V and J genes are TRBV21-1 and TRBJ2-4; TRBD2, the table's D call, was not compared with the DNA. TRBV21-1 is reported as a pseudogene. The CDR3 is CASTGAKNIQYF. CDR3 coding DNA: TGTGCCAGCACGGGGGCCAAAAACATTCAGTACTTC.